These 25 T cell receptor beta chains came from one sample sequenced in a study of cytomegalovirus exposure and HLA in healthy donors. Primers: 60 Vbeta forward and 13 Jbeta reverse. Data came from immunoSEQ multiplex PCR; TCRdb stores just in-frame clones and leaves some out. This table has about 120,000 clones, 75% to 90% appearing once. The sample was PBMCs. The receptors come from a man aged 35-49 years in good health and CMV-seronegative.

The chain has TRBV7-2 and TRBJ1-4, with 8 bases lining up with TRBD1. Germline assignment: CDR1 SGHTA and CDR2 FQGNSA. The CDR3 runs 18 residues. The V segment lost 6 bases and the J segment 0 bases; nucleotides outside the gene matches: 12. In DNA form, the CDR3 reads TGTGCCAGCAGTTCCGGACAGGGCCTAGGGGCAACTAATGAAAAACTGTTTTTT. Protein sequence: CASSSGQGLGATNEKLFF.

This clone turned up a few times. V usage is TRBV4-1 and J usage is TRBJ2-7, with TRBD2 matching 8 bases. The CDR3 extends over 13 amino acids. Germline CDR1 MGHRA, CDR2 YSYEKL. Trimming took 7 bases from V and 6 from J; bases not matched to a gene: 8. The CDR3 region has the DNA TGCGCCAGCACCATGTCCGCGGGAGGCGAGCAGTACTTC. As protein: CASTMSAGGEQYF.

The chain combines TRBV7-3 with TRBJ2-2; D is undetermined. Germline CDR1 reads SGHTA; CDR2 reads FQGTGA. Trimming left V 4 bases short and J 7 bases short, with 4 bases between. CDR3 length equals 11 residues. Written as DNA, the CDR3 is TGTGCCAGCAGCTCCAACGGGGAGCTGTTTTTT. Protein product: CASSSNGELFF.

CDR3 nucleotide sequence: TGTGCCAGCTCACAGGACAGAGATGAAAAACTGTTTTTT. Translation gives CASSQDRDEKLFF. The rearrangement uses TRBV18 and TRBJ1-4, with a weak D call TRBD1 (6 bases). CDR1 is KGHSH and CDR2 is LQKENI in the germline V gene. This CDR3 spans 13 amino acids. Trimming removed 4 bases from V and 6 bases from J, with 9 bases in between.

This clone was observed a handful of times. The genes are TRBV7-9 and TRBJ2-7; D is undetermined. The CDR3 runs to 12 residues. V dropped 5 bases and J dropped 5 bases, with 10 bases sitting between them. The germline V gene encodes CDR1 SEHNR and CDR2 FQNEAQ (reference sequence). The CDR3 is CASSHSLNEQYF. The CDR3 DNA is TGTGCCAGCAGCCACAGTCTGAACGAGCAGTACTTC.

V usage is TRBV19 and J usage is TRBJ1-2; 8 bases line up with TRBD1. Germline CDR1 LNHDA, CDR2 SQIVND (reference sequence). Trimming took 6 bases from V and 5 from J; bases not matched to a gene: 11. This CDR3 has 15 amino acids. This CDR3 reads CASRQTTGGFYGYTF. In DNA form, the CDR3 reads TGTGCCAGTAGGCAGACCACAGGGGGTTTTTATGGCTACACCTTC.

The rearrangement links TRBV28 to TRBJ1-5; 7 bases fit TRBD1. Germline V gene lookup returns CDR1 MDHEN and CDR2 SYDVKM. After removal of 6 bases from V and 0 bases from J, the junction contained 5 bases not matched to a gene. The CDR3 has 15 amino acids. DNA for the CDR3: TGTGCCAGCAGACCAGGACAGGTTAGCAATCAGCCCCAGCATTTT. This codes for CASRPGQVSNQPQHF.

A few counts support this clone. The rearrangement links TRBV27 to TRBJ2-5; TRBD2 agrees at 8 bases. The J call may be mistaken, given a closer DNA end match to TRBJ2-7. The CDR3 has 13 amino acids. The germline gives CDR1 MNHEY, CDR2 SMNVEV (reference sequence). The CDR3 nucleotides read TGTGCCAGTCAGCGGGAGCAATCCTACGAGCAGTACTTC. It is translated as CASQREQSYEQYF.

CDR3 loop: CASSSTGTGIYNEQFF. The CDR3 bases are TGTGCCAGCAGCTCCACCGGGACAGGGATTTACAATGAGCAGTTCTTC. The genes are TRBV7-9 and TRBJ2-1; 9 bases fit TRBD1. J was trimmed by 4 bases and V by 4 bases; bases with no gene match: 8. This CDR3 has 16 residues. Germline CDR1 is SEHNR and CDR2 is FQNEAQ (reference sequence). Complete variable domain (other parts from reference TRBV7-9 and TRBJ2-1): DTGVSQNPRHKITKRGQNVTFRCDPISEHNRLYWYRQTLGQGPEFLTYFQNEAQLEKSRLLSDRFSAERPKGSFSTLEIQRTEQGDSAMYLCASSSTGTGIYNEQFFGPGTRLTVL.

The chain joins TRBV10-3 to TRBJ2-1; 7 bases map to TRBD1. Germline-derived CDR1 and CDR2 are ENHRY and SYGVKD. This CDR3 comprises 14 residues. Unmatched junction bases numbered 2, after V lost 3 bases and J lost 3 bases. The CDR3 nucleotides are TGTGCCATCAGTGAAGGGACAGACTACAATGAGCAGTTCTTC. Translating gives CAISEGTDYNEQFF.

J is TRBJ1-1 and V is TRBV10-2, with TRBD1 matching over 8 bases. This CDR3 contains 15 residues. Germline loops: CDR1 WSHSY, CDR2 SAAADI. The trim removed 4 bases at V and 0 bases at J, leaving 4 bases unmatched. Here the CDR3 reads CASSGSRGLNTEAFF. The CDR3 DNA follows: TGCGCCAGCAGTGGAAGCAGGGGGCTGAACACTGAAGCTTTCTTT.

CDR3 nucleotides: TGTGCCAGCAGTCCGACTCAGCCAGGGCTAGAGACCCAGTACTTC. Translation gives CASSPTQPGLETQYF. V gene TRBV27 combines with J gene TRBJ2-5; D might be TRBD1 (5 bases). CDR1 MNHEY and CDR2 SMNVEV come from the germline V gene (reference sequence). Trimming took 5 bases from V and 4 from J, leaving 17 bases between them. This CDR3 comprises 15 residues.

The chain carries TRBV6-4 and TRBJ1-4; TRBD1 might be the D (6 bases). Between the trimmed V and J ends, which lost 8 bases and 4 bases, there was a span of 8 bases. Germline CDR1 MRHNA, CDR2 SNTAGT. This CDR3 spans 12 amino acids. As DNA, the CDR3 is TGTGCCAGCGCAGGGGTTAATGAAAAACTGTTTTTT. It encodes CASAGVNEKLFF.

The V gene is TRBV7-2, the J gene TRBJ2-7; possibly TRBD1 for D (6 bases). V lost 6 bases and J 7 bases, leaving 19 bases between the germline ends. Per the germline V gene, CDR1 is SGHTA and CDR2 is FQGNSA. This CDR3 is 14 amino acids long. As DNA, the CDR3 is TGTGCCAGCAGTTCAGGGGCCGGGGCGTTAGAGCAGTACTTC. Translated, it gives CASSSGAGALEQYF.

The chain joins TRBV5-6 to TRBJ2-7; the D gene is possibly TRBD1 (7 bases). CDR1 and CDR2 (germline): SGHDT, YYEEEE. Trimming stripped 5 bases from V and 3 bases from J, with 18 bases between. The CDR3 is made up of 15 amino acids. CDR3 loop: CASSSSRGDGYEQYF. For the CDR3, the DNA is TGTGCCAGCAGTTCCAGCAGGGGGGACGGCTACGAGCAGTACTTC.

As regards this clone: A read error may produce the germline difference seen at one junction end. This chain uses TRBV19 with TRBJ2-6; tentative D call: TRBD1 (5 bases). Germline loops: CDR1 LNHDA, CDR2 SQIVND (reference sequence). The CDR3 covers 14 residues. The CDR3, as DNA: TGTGCCAGTAGTATTCGGCTTGGGGCCAACGGCCTGACTTTC. Encoded protein: CASSIRLGANGLTF.

CDR3 in DNA: TGTGCCAGCAGTAAACAGCTCTACGAGCAGTACTTC. Translated, it gives CASSKQLYEQYF. V is TRBV6-6 and J is TRBJ2-7, with unresolved D. The CDR3 loop spans 12 amino acids. CDR1 and CDR2 (germline): MNHNY, SVGAGI (reference sequence). Trimming shortened V by 5 bases and J by 3 bases, and 8 bases separated the two germline ends.

This rearrangement joins TRBV27 to TRBJ1-1, with D possibly matching TRBD1 (5 bases). Germline V gives CDR1 MNHEY, CDR2 SMNVEV (reference sequence). V was pared by 8 bases and J by 0 bases, with 13 bases between. The CDR3 loop spans 14 amino acids. The CDR3 protein is CASRGVTMNTEAFF. The CDR3, as DNA: TGTGCCAGCCGGGGGGTAACGATGAACACTGAAGCTTTCTTT.

The CDR3 is CASSLSGHRYQETQYF. CDR3 nucleotides: TGTGCCAGCAGCTTATCCGGACACCGGTACCAAGAGACCCAGTACTTC. V is TRBV7-9 and J is TRBJ2-5; D may be TRBD1 (5 bases). V was shortened by 2 bases and J by 0 bases, with 13 bases between the two germline ends. The germline V gene encodes CDR1 SEHNR and CDR2 FQNEAQ (reference sequence). This CDR3 is built from 16 residues. Full variable domain (outside the CDR3, taken from reference TRBV7-9 and TRBJ2-5): DTGVSQNPRHKITKRGQNVTFRCDPISEHNRLYWYRQTLGQGPEFLTYFQNEAQLEKSRLLSDRFSAERPKGSFSTLEIQRTEQGDSAMYLCASSLSGHRYQETQYFGPGTRLLVL.

About this clone: The junction differs from germline at one of its ends, possibly a read error. V is TRBV20-1 and J is TRBJ2-1; tentatively, D is TRBD2 (6 bases). Germline values: CDR1 DFQATT, CDR2 SNEGSKA (reference sequence). This CDR3 is built from 10 residues. The CDR3 DNA follows: TGCAGTGCTAGAAGGGACTCTATACTCTTC. As protein: CSARRDSILF.

This clone was seen a handful of times. The gene calls are TRBV30 and TRBJ1-5; D is perhaps TRBD1 (6 bases). Germline V gene lookup returns CDR1 GTSNPN and CDR2 SVGIG (reference sequence). V lost 0 bases to trimming and J lost 7 bases, with 10 bases between them. This CDR3 region has 13 residues. The CDR3 protein is CAWSVQGRQPQHF. For the CDR3, the DNA is TGTGCCTGGAGTGTACAGGGCCGGCAGCCCCAGCATTTT.

This chain uses TRBV11-2 with TRBJ2-7, with D possibly being TRBD2 (6 bases). Germline V gene lookup returns CDR1 SGHAT and CDR2 FQNNGV. The CDR3 loop spans 14 amino acids. V shed 5 bases and J shed 2 bases, with 13 bases lying between them. The CDR3, as DNA: TGTGCCAGCAGCCCGGCGGGACTCCCCTACGAGCAGTACTTC. Protein product: CASSPAGLPYEQYF.

This rearrangement joins TRBV2 to TRBJ2-3, with a possible D match to TRBD1 (5 bases). The CDR3 contains 13 residues. V was clipped by 6 bases and J by 4 bases, with 11 bases between them. The V gene's germline CDR1 is SNHLY and CDR2 FYNNEI. The CDR3 sequence: CASRLGDSDTQYF. In nucleotides, the CDR3 is TGTGCCAGCAGGCTAGGGGATTCAGATACGCAGTATTTT.

V and J are TRBV30 and TRBJ1-1; 7 bases fit TRBD1. V lost 0 bases, J lost 5 bases, and 3 bases stayed unmatched. Germline-derived CDR1 and CDR2 are GTSNPN and SVGIG (reference sequence). CDR3 length equals 13 residues. Here the CDR3 reads CAWSVGGETEAFF. The CDR3 nucleotides are TGTGCCTGGAGTGTAGGGGGCGAGACTGAAGCTTTCTTT.

J is TRBJ2-7 and V is TRBV5-4; the match to TRBD1 covers 8 bases. The CDR3 runs to 12 residues. CDR1 and CDR2 (germline): SGHNT, YYREEE (reference sequence). The V and J ends lost 4 bases and 4 bases, in that order; junction bases with no gene match: 1. CDR3 sequence: CASSGQGYEQYF. For the CDR3, the DNA is TGTGCCAGCAGCGGACAGGGATACGAGCAGTACTTC. Full variable domain (missing parts from reference TRBV5-4 and TRBJ2-7): ETGVTQSPTHLIKTRGQQVTLRCSSQSGHNTVSWYQQALGQGPQFIFQYYREEENGRGNFPPRFSGLQFPNYSSELNVNALELDDSALYLCASSGQGYEQYFGPGTRLTVT.